These 5 T cell receptor beta chains were sequenced from one sample in a study of T cell responses to AZD1222 COVID-19 vaccine. Libraries were prepared by immunoSEQ multiplex PCR; TCRdb keeps only in-frame clonotypes and omits some of them. The sample records about 160,000 clones, 90% being singletons. The input for sequencing was peripheral blood, taken on day 0 of AZD1222 vaccination. All receptors come from an adult in good health.

On this clone itself: At one boundary the junction diverges from the germline segment, which might be a read error. The gene calls are TRBV7-2 and TRBJ1-2; 9 bases agree with TRBD1. The CDR3 extends over 11 amino acids. Germline loops: CDR1 SGHTA, CDR2 FQGNSA. This CDR3 reads CASSPGQGKLF. CDR3 bases: TGTGCCAGCAGCCCAGGACAGGGGAAGCTATTC. Full variable domain (rest looked up from reference TRBV7-2 and TRBJ1-2): GAGVSQSPSNKVTEKGKDVELRCDPISGHTALYWYRQSLGQGLEFLIYFQGNSAPDKSGLPSDRFSAERTGGSVSTLTIQRTQQEDSAVYLCASSPGQGKLFGSGTRLTVV.

The chain recombines TRBV11-3 with TRBJ1-3; perhaps TRBD1 as D (6 bases). CDR1 and CDR2 from the germline V gene are SGHNT and YENEEA. The CDR3 covers 14 residues. V was trimmed by 4 bases and J by 0 bases, leaving 7 bases between them. The CDR3 nucleotides are TGTGCCAGCAGCTCGACAGGCTCTGGAAACACCATATATTTT. Protein product: CASSSTGSGNTIYF. Filled out from reference TRBV11-3 and TRBJ1-3, the complete variable domain reads EAGVVQSPRYKIIEKKQPVAFWCNPISGHNTLYWYLQNLGQGPELLIRYENEEAVDDSQLPKDRFSAERLKGVDSTLKIQPAELGDSAVYLCASSSTGSGNTIYFGEGSWLTVV.

V is TRBV14 and J is TRBJ1-5; 7 bases align to TRBD1. CDR3 length equals 16 residues. The germline V gene has CDR1 SGHDN and CDR2 FVKESK. With V trimmed by 5 bases and J by 6 bases, 13 bases remained unmatched. CDR3 region: CASSYTPGQLGQPQHF. CDR3 nucleotide sequence: TGTGCCAGCAGCTATACGCCGGGACAGCTGGGTCAGCCCCAGCATTTT.

This clone was recorded once. In DNA form, the CDR3 reads TGTGCCAGCACTACCGGGACAGGGGGGGACAATGAGCAGTTCTTC. This codes for CASTTGTGGDNEQFF. The rearrangement joins TRBV6-5 to TRBJ2-1, with 11 bases lining up with TRBD1. Germline CDR1 MNHEY, CDR2 SVGAGI. The CDR3 contains 15 residues. V lost 7 bases, J lost 5 bases, and 7 bases stayed unmatched.

Remarks on this clone: This CDR3 is also generated by other DNA sequences in the sample. The genes are TRBV18 and TRBJ2-7, with D possibly called TRBD1 or TRBD2 (5 bases each). This CDR3 has 15 residues. Trimming took off 0 bases at V and 5 bases at J, with 14 bases between the two ends. Germline lookup yields CDR1 KGHSH and CDR2 LQKENI. The CDR3, as DNA: TGTGCCAGCTCACCACCGGGGGTTTCATCCCACGAGCAGTACTTC. This encodes CASSPPGVSSHEQYF.